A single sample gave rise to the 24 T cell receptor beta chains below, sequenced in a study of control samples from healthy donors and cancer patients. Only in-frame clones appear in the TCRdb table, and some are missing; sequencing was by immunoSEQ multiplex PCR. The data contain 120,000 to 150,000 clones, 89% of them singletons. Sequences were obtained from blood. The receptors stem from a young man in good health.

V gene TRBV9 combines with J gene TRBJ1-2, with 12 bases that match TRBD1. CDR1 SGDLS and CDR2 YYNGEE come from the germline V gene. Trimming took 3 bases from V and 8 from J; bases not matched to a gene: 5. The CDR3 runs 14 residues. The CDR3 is CASSGGTGGKGYTF. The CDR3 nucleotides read TGTGCCAGCAGCGGTGGGACAGGGGGCAAGGGCTACACCTTC.

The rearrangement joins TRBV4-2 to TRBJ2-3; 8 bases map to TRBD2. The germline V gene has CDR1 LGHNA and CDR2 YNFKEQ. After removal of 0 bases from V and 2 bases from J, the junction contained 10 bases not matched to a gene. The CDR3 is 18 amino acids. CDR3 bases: TGTGCCAGCAGCCAAGAAATGCTACGGGGGGGCCCCACAGATACGCAGTATTTT. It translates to CASSQEMLRGGPTDTQYF.

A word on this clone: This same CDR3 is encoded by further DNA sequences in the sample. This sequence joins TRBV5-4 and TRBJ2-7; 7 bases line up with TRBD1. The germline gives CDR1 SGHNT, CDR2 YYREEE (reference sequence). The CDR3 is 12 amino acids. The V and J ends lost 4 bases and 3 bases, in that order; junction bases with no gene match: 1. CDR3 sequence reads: CASSRDSYEQYF. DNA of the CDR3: TGTGCCAGCAGCCGGGACAGCTACGAGCAGTACTTC. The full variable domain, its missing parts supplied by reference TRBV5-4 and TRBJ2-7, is ETGVTQSPTHLIKTRGQQVTLRCSSQSGHNTVSWYQQALGQGPQFIFQYYREEENGRGNFPPRFSGLQFPNYSSELNVNALELDDSALYLCASSRDSYEQYFGPGTRLTVT.

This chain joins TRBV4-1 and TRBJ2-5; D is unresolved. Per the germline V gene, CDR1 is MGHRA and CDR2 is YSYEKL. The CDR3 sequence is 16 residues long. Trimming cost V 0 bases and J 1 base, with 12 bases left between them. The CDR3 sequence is CASSQDLDFSQETQYF. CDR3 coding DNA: TGCGCCAGCAGCCAAGATCTCGACTTTTCCCAAGAGACCCAGTACTTC.

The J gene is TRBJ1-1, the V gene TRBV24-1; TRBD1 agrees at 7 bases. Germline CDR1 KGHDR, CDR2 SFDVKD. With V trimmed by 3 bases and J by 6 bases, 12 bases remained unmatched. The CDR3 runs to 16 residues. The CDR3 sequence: CATSDPARGGSAEAFF. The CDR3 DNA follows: TGTGCCACCAGTGATCCGGCCAGGGGGGGGTCTGCTGAAGCTTTCTTT.

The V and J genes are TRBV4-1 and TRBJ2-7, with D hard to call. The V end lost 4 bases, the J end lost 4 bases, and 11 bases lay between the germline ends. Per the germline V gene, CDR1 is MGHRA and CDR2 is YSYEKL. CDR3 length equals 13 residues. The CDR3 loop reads CASSRGSSYEQYF. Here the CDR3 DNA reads TGCGCCAGCAGCCGGGGATCCTCGTACGAGCAGTACTTC.

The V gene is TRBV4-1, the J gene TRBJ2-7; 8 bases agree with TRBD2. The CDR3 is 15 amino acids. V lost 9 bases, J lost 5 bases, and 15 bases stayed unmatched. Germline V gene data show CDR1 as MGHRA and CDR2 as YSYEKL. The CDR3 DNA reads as TGCGCCAGTTCGAGTCAGGCTAGCGGGTCCCACGAGCAGTACTTC. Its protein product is CASSSQASGSHEQYF.

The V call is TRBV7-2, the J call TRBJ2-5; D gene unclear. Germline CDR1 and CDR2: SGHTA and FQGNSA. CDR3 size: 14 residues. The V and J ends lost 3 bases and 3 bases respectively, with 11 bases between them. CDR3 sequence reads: CASSFEVQKETQYF. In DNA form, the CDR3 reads TGTGCCAGCAGCTTCGAAGTCCAGAAAGAGACCCAGTACTTC.

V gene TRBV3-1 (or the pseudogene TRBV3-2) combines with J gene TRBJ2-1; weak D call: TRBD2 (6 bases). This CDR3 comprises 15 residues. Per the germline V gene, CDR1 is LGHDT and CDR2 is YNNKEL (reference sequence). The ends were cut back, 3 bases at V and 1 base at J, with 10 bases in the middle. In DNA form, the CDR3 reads TGTGCCAGCAGCCAGCCTGCGGGGTCCTACAATGAGCAGTTCTTC. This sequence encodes CASSQPAGSYNEQFF.

CDR3 DNA sequence: TGTGCCAGCAGCTTAGTCTCCCAGGGGGGATACGAGCAGTACTTC. Its protein product is CASSLVSQGGYEQYF. This sequence joins TRBV7-2 and TRBJ2-7, with D perhaps TRBD1 (7 bases). The germline gives CDR1 SGHTA, CDR2 FQGNSA. V shed 1 base and J shed 4 bases, with 14 bases lying between them. The CDR3 loop spans 15 amino acids.

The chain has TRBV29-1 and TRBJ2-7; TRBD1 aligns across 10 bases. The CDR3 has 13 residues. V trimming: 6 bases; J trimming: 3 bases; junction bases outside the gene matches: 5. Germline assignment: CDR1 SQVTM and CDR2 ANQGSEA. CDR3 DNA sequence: TGCAGCGTGATGACAGGGGGCGGCTACGAGCAGTACTTC. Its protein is CSVMTGGGYEQYF.

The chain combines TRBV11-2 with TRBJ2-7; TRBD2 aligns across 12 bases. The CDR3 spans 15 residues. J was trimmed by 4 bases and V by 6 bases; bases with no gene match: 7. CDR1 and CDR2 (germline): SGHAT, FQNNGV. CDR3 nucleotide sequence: TGTGCCAGCAGGGTCGGACTAGCGGGATTTTACGAGCAGTACTTC. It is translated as CASRVGLAGFYEQYF. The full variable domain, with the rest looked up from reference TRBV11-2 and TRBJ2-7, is EAGVAQSPRYKIIEKRQSVAFWCNPISGHATLYWYQQILGQGPKLLIQFQNNGVVDDSQLPKDRFSAERLKGVDSTLKIQPAKLEDSAVYLCASRVGLAGFYEQYFGPGTRLTVT.

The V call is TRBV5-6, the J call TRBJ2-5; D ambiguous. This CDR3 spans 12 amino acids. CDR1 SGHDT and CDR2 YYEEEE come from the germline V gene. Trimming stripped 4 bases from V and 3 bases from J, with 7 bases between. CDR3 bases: TGTGCCAGCAGCGGCGAAGAAGAGACCCAGTACTTC. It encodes CASSGEEETQYF.

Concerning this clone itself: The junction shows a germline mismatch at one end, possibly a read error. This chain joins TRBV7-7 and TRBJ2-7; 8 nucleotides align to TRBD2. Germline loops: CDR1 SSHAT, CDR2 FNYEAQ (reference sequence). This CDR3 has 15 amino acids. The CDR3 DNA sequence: TGTGCTAGCAGCCCCGCGGGGGGTCCTATGGACGAGCAGTACTTC. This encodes CASSPAGGPMDEQYF. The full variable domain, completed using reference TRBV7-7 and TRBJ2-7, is GAGVSQSPRYKVTKRGQDVTLRCDPISSHATLYWYQQALGQGPEFLTYFNYEAQPDKSGLPSDRFSAERPEGSISTLTIQRTEQRDSAMYRCASSPAGGPMDEQYFGPGTRLTVT.

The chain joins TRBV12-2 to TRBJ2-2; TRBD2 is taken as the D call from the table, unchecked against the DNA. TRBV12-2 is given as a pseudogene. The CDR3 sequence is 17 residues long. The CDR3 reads CASRLTPRGGDTGELFF. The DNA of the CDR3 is TGTGCAAGTCGCCTCACCCCCAGAGGAGGCGACACCGGGGAGCTGTTTTTT.

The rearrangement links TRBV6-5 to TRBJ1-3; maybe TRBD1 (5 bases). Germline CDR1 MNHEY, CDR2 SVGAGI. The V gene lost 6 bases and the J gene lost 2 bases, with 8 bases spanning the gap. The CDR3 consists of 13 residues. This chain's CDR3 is CASRRGTGNTIYF. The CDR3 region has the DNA TGTGCCAGCAGAAGGGGAACTGGAAACACCATATATTTT.

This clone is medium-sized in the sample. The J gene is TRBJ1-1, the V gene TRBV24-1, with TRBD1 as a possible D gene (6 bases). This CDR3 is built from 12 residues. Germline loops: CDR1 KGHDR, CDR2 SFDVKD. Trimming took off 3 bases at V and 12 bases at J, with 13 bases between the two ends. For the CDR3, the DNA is TGTGCCACCAGTGATAGCAGGGGCTTAACTTTCTTT. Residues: CATSDSRGLTFF.

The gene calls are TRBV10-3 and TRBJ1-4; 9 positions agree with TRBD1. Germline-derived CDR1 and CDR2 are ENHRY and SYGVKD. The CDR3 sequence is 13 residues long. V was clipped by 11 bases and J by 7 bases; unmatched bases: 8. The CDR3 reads CASHRGLGEKLFF. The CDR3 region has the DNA TGTGCCTCCCACAGGGGGCTGGGTGAAAAACTGTTTTTT.

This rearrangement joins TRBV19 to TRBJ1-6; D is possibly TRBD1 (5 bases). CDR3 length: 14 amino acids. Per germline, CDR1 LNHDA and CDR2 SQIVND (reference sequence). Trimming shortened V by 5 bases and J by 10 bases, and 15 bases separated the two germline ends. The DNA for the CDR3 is TGTGCCAGTAGTTGGGAGAACCAGGGCTCACCCCTCCACTTT. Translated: CASSWENQGSPLHF.

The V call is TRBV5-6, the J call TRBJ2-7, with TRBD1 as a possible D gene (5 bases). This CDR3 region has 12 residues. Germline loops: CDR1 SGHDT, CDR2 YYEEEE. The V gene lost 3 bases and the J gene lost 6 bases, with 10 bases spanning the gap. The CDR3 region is CASSSATAEQYF. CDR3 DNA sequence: TGTGCCAGCAGCTCCGCGACAGCCGAGCAGTACTTC.

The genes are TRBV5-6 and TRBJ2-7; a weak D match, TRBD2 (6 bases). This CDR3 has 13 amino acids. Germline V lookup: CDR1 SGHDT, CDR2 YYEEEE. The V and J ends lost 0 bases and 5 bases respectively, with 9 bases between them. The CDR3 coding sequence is TGTGCCAGCAGCTTGGGGAGGGAGGACGAGCAGTACTTC. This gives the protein CASSLGREDEQYF.

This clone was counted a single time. The CDR3 spells CASSLITGETGELFF. In DNA form, the CDR3 reads TGTGCCAGCAGCTTAATAACAGGGGAGACCGGGGAGCTGTTTTTT. V and J are TRBV11-3 and TRBJ2-2, with 7 bases fitting TRBD1. In germline, CDR1 is SGHNT, CDR2 YENEEA. The CDR3 spans 15 residues. V trimming: 2 bases; J trimming: 5 bases; junction bases outside the gene matches: 5. The complete variable domain, with remaining parts taken from reference TRBV11-3 and TRBJ2-2, reads EAGVVQSPRYKIIEKKQPVAFWCNPISGHNTLYWYLQNLGQGPELLIRYENEEAVDDSQLPKDRFSAERLKGVDSTLKIQPAELGDSAVYLCASSLITGETGELFFGEGSRLTVL.

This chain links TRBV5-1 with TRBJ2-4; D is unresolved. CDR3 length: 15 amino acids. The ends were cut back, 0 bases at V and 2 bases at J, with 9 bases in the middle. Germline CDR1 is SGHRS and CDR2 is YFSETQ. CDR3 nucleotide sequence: TGCGCCAGCAGCTTGGGGCCTGCCTCCAAAAACATTCAGTACTTC. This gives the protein CASSLGPASKNIQYF.

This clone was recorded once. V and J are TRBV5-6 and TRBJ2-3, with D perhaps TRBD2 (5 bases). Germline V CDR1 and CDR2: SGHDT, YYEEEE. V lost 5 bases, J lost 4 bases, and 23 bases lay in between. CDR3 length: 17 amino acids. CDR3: CASSFPGSPLGPDTQYF. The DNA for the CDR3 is TGTGCCAGCAGTTTCCCGGGGTCGCCGTTAGGGCCAGATACGCAGTATTTT.